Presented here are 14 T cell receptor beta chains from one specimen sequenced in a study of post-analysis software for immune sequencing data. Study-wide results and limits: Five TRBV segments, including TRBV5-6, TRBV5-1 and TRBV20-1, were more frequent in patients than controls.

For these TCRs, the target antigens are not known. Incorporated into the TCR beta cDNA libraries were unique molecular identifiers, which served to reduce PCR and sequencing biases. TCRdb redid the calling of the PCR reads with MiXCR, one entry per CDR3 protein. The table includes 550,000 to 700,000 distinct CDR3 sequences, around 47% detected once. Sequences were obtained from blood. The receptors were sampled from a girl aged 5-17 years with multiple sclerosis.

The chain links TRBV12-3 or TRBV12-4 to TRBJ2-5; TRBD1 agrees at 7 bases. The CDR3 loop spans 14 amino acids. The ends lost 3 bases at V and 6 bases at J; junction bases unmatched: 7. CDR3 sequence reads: CASSLGQGVQTQYF. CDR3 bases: TGTGCCAGCAGTTTGGGGCAGGGGGTTCAGACCCAGTACTTC.

The CDR3 DNA is TGTGCCAGCAGTATTACTAGAGTCTACAATGAGCAGTTCTTC. It encodes CASSITRVYNEQFF. This chain uses TRBV12-3 or TRBV12-4 with TRBJ2-1; D possibly corresponds to TRBD2 (5 bases). The CDR3 totals 14 residues. The V gene lost 5 bases and the J gene lost 3 bases, with 11 bases spanning the gap.

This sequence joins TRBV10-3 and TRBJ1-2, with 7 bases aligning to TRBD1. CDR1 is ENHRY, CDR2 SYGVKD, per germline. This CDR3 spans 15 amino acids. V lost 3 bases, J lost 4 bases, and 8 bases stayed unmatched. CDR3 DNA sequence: TGTGCCATCAGTGACGACAGGGACGGTAGCTATGGCTACACCTTC. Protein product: CAISDDRDGSYGYTF.

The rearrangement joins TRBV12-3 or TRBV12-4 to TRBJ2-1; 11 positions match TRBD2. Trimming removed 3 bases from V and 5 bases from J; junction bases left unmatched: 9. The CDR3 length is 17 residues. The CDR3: CASSLGWGTSGDNEQFF. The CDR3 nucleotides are TGTGCCAGCAGTTTGGGATGGGGGACTAGCGGAGACAATGAGCAGTTCTTC.

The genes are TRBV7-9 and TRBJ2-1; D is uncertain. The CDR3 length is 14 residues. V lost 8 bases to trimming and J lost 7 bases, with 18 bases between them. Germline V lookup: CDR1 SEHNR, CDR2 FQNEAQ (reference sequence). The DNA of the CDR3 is TGTGCCAGCTCTAAGGACGTTACCCCAAATGAGCAGTTCTTC. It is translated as CASSKDVTPNEQFF.

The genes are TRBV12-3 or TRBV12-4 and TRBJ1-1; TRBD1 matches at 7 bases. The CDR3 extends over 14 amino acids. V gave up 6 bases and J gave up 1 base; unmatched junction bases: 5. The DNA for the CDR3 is TGTGCCAGCAGGAGGGGGACAGAGAACACTGAAGCTTTCTTT. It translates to CASRRGTENTEAFF.

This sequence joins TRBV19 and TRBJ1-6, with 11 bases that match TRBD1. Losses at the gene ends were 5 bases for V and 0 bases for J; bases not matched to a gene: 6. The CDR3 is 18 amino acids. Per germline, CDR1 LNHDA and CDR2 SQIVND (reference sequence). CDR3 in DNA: TGTGCCAGTAGTGTGGGGACAGGGGGAAGCTCCTATAATTCACCCCTCCACTTT. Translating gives CASSVGTGGSSYNSPLHF.

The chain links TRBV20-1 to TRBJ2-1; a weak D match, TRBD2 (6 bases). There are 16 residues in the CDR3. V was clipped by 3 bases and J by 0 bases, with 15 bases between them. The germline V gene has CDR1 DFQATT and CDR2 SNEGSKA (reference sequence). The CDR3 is CSARGTGARSYNEQFF. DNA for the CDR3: TGCAGTGCTAGGGGGACTGGCGCGCGCTCCTACAATGAGCAGTTCTTC.

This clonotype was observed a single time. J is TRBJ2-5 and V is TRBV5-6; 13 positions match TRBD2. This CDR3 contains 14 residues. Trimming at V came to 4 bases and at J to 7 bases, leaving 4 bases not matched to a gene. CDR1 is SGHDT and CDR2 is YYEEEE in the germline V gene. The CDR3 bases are TGTGCCAGCAGCGCGACTAGCGGGAGGATGACCCAGTACTTC. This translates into CASSATSGRMTQYF.

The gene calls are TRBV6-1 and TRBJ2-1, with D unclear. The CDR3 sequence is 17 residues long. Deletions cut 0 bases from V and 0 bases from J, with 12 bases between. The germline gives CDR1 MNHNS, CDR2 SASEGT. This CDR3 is CASSEARPPSSYNEQFF. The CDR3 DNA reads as TGTGCCAGCAGTGAAGCTAGGCCACCGAGCTCCTACAATGAGCAGTTCTTC.

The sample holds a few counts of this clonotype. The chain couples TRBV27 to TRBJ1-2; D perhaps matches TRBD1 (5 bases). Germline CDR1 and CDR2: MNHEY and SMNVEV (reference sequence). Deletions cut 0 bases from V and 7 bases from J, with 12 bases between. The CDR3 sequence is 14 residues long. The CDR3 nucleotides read TGTGCCAGCAGTTTATCGGCCAGGGAGGGTGGCTACACCTTC. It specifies CASSLSAREGGYTF.

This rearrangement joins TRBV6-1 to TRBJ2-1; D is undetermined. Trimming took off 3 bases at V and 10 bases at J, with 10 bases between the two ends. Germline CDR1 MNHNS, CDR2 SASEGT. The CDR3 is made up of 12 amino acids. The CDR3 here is CASSDNEREQFF. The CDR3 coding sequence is TGTGCCAGCAGTGATAATGAACGGGAGCAGTTCTTC.

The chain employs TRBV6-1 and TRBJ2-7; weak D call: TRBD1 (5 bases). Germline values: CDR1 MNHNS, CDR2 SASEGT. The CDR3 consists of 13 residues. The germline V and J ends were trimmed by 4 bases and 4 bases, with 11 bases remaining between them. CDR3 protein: CASSGSPGYEQYF. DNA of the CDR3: TGTGCCAGCAGTGGATCACCAGGGTACGAGCAGTACTTC.

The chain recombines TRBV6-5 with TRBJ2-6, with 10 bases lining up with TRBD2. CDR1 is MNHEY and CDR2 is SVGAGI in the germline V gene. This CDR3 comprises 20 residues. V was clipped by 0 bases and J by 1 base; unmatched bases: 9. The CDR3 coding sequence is TGTGCCAGCAGTTACTCCGTCGTCGGTAGCGGGAGGTCTGGGGCCAACGTCCTGACTTTC. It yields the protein CASSYSVVGSGRSGANVLTF.